This TCR beta chain appears in the sequencing data of a study of molecular identifiers for immune sequencing clone quantification. Study-wide context: Replicates involved a five-way split of RNA from around 20,000 or 99,000 naive CD8 cells, with sequencing of four.

This clonotype was found many times. Its target is unknown. Study results and limitations: Spiked Jurkat TCR RNA equivalent to one cell was reportedly detectable in around 980,000 naive cells.

Germline V gene sequence: CDR1 DFQATT, CDR2 SNEGSKA (reference sequence). The CDR3 sequence is 11 residues long. V dropped 6 bases and J dropped 6 bases, with 11 bases sitting between them. TCRdb re-derived calls from the PCR reads in MiXCR, one entry per CDR3 protein. The table shows about 640,000 distinct CDR3 sequences, with about 20% occurring only once. The sample comprised naive CD8+ T cells from blood, with Jurkat cell RNA spiked in. Regarding subset: FACS-sorted CD8+CD4-CCR7+CD45RA+ naive T cells. This clonotype was obtained from a human donor in good health. Some libraries in this study had Jurkat cell RNA spiked in. The chain couples TRBV20-1 to TRBJ1-1; D unresolved. The CDR3 DNA is TGCAGTGCCGACAACCCCCCTGAAGCTTTCTTT. This translates into CSADNPPEAFF.